One and the same sample provided the 22 T cell receptor beta chains below, sequenced in a study of blood T cells in healthy people across ages. The use of a sample-barcoded 5' primer and a J-beta primer mix characterized a second PCR of about 6 to 12 cycles. MiXCR, applied by TCRdb to the 5' RACE reads, yields one record per CDR3 protein. The table has about 800,000 distinct CDR3 sequences, roughly 25% seen once. These sequences were also reported in another study, on T cells of mothers and their children.

The sample comprised blood. Receptors were obtained from a boy younger than 18 in good health.

This chain links TRBV5-1 with TRBJ2-3, with TRBD1 matching over 7 bases. V dropped 5 bases and J dropped 3; count of bases not matched to a gene: 9. Germline V gives CDR1 SGHRS, CDR2 YFSETQ. The CDR3 has 15 residues. The DNA of the CDR3 is TGCGCCAGCAGAGCCGAAGGGGGCATTACAGATACGCAGTATTTT. Its protein is CASRAEGGITDTQYF.

This clonotype was seen only a few times. This chain uses TRBV20-1 with TRBJ2-2; 7 bases map to TRBD1. CDR3 length: 15 amino acids. Germline V CDR1 and CDR2: DFQATT, SNEGSKA (reference sequence). Trimming at V came to 2 bases and at J to 2 bases, leaving 5 bases not matched to a gene. This chain's CDR3 is CSARRDSVNTGELFF. CDR3 DNA sequence: TGCAGTGCTAGACGGGACAGCGTTAACACCGGGGAGCTGTTTTTT.

This clonotype was detected only a few times. The rearrangement links TRBV2 to TRBJ2-4; D is unresolved. CDR1 is SNHLY and CDR2 is FYNNEI in the germline V gene. The ends were cut back, 6 bases at V and 0 bases at J, with 12 bases in the middle. This CDR3 is built from 15 residues. The CDR3 DNA sequence: TGTGCCAGCAGCGTTTCTACGGTAGCCAAAAACATTCAGTACTTC. Its protein product is CASSVSTVAKNIQYF.

This sequence joins TRBV13 and TRBJ2-7, with 7 bases matching TRBD2. CDR1 and CDR2 (germline): PRHDT, FYEKMQ (reference sequence). With 0 bases clipped from V and 3 bases from J, the junction kept 5 bases outside the gene matches. The CDR3 extends over 15 amino acids. In DNA form, the CDR3 reads TGTGCCAGCAGCTTAGGCTCTAGCGGACACTACGAGCAGTACTTC. Protein sequence: CASSLGSSGHYEQYF.

The gene calls are TRBV7-2 and TRBJ1-6, with D possibly being TRBD1 (5 bases). Per the germline V gene, CDR1 is SGHTA and CDR2 is FQGNSA. Trimming left V 5 bases short and J 0 bases short, with 11 bases between. This CDR3 is built from 16 residues. The CDR3 loop is CASSPQGGSYNSPLHF. CDR3 DNA: TGTGCCAGCAGCCCGCAGGGCGGCTCCTATAATTCACCCCTCCACTTT.

This clonotype was seen a handful of times. The genes are TRBV9 and TRBJ2-6; 7 bases line up with TRBD1. J was trimmed by 5 bases and V by 0 bases; bases with no gene match: 8. The germline V gene encodes CDR1 SGDLS and CDR2 YYNGEE. The CDR3 consists of 17 residues. Here the CDR3 DNA reads TGTGCCAGCAGCGTAGGGCGACAGGGTGACAGGGCCAACGTCCTGACTTTC. This encodes CASSVGRQGDRANVLTF.

This clonotype occurred many times. V and J are TRBV28 and TRBJ2-7; D remains unclear. The V gene's germline CDR1 is MDHEN and CDR2 SYDVKM. This CDR3 comprises 13 residues. V lost 2 bases, J lost 1 base, and 6 bases lay in between. The CDR3 protein is CASSLAKSYEQYF. The CDR3 DNA sequence: TGTGCCAGCAGTTTAGCCAAGTCCTACGAGCAGTACTTC.

Concerning this clonotype: An end of the junction differs from the germline gene, which may be a read error. The chain couples TRBV4-1 to TRBJ2-7; possible D gene TRBD1, 6 bases. CDR1 is MGHRA and CDR2 is YSYEKL in the germline V gene. The CDR3 runs to 14 residues. In nucleotides, the CDR3 is TGCGCCAGCAGCCAAAAGCAGGGGCCCTACGAGCAGTCCTTC. Translating it yields CASSQKQGPYEQSF.

This clonotype was picked up a small number of times. V is TRBV9 and J is TRBJ1-2; D remains ambiguous. Germline V CDR1 and CDR2: SGDLS, YYNGEE. The length of the CDR3 is 15 residues. V was cut by 0 bases and J by 8 bases, with 17 bases left in between. Written as DNA, the CDR3 is TGTGCCAGCAGCGTAGAGGCCGTCGGGCGGAAGGGCTACACCTTC. Translated, it gives CASSVEAVGRKGYTF.

This clonotype was observed a few times. The chain combines TRBV4-1 with TRBJ2-1; tentative D call: TRBD2 (5 bases). Germline V lookup: CDR1 MGHRA, CDR2 YSYEKL. CDR3 length equals 18 residues. The V and J ends lost 4 bases and 0 bases respectively, with 19 bases between them. The CDR3 nucleotides read TGCGCCAGCAGCCGAAAAGATCCGGGAAGTAGCTCCTACAATGAGCAGTTCTTC. Its translation: CASSRKDPGSSSYNEQFF.

The V call is TRBV20-1, the J call TRBJ2-2; D remains unclear. V lost 1 base and J lost 3, with 6 bases in between. Germline V lookup: CDR1 DFQATT, CDR2 SNEGSKA (reference sequence). The CDR3 sequence is 13 residues long. The CDR3 reads CSARGWDTGELFF. The CDR3 DNA reads as TGCAGTGCTAGAGGGTGGGACACCGGGGAGCTGTTTTTT.

The CDR3 sequence is CSAVRATEAFF. The CDR3 coding sequence is TGCAGCGCTGTACGAGCAACTGAAGCTTTCTTT. This chain joins TRBV29-1 and TRBJ1-1; D is ambiguous. This CDR3 is built from 11 residues. V was shortened by 7 bases and J by 5 bases, with 11 bases between the two germline ends. CDR1 and CDR2 (germline): SQVTM, ANQGSEA.

The V gene is TRBV5-1, the J gene TRBJ1-1; 7 bases agree with TRBD1. This CDR3 comprises 14 residues. Trimming at V came to 4 bases and at J to 12 bases, leaving 15 bases not matched to a gene. Germline V CDR1 and CDR2: SGHRS, YFSETQ. CDR3: CASSLANRGSMTFF. CDR3 nucleotides: TGCGCCAGCAGCCTTGCCAACAGGGGTAGTATGACTTTCTTT.

The genes are TRBV4-3 and TRBJ1-2; 8 bases are shared with TRBD1. The J segment lost 4 bases and the V segment lost 2 bases, leaving 6 bases of the junction unmatched. Germline CDR1 reads LGHNA; CDR2 reads YSLEER. The CDR3 is 15 residues long. The DNA for the CDR3 is TGCGCCAGCAGCCAAAATCAGGGGGCAGGCTATGGCTACACCTTC. Protein: CASSQNQGAGYGYTF.

The chain combines TRBV10-3 with TRBJ2-1; D possibly corresponds to TRBD2 (6 bases). The CDR3 contains 15 residues. CDR1 and CDR2 (germline): ENHRY, SYGVKD. Trimming shortened V by 4 bases and J by 5 bases, and 15 bases separated the two germline ends. CDR3 region: CAISGDSRDDNEQFF. The DNA of the CDR3 is TGTGCCATCAGTGGAGATTCGCGGGACGACAATGAGCAGTTCTTC.

This clonotype was counted only a few times. The J gene is TRBJ2-7, the V gene TRBV6-1; 10 bases map to TRBD1. With V trimmed by 1 base and J by 3 bases, 3 bases remained unmatched. The germline V gene has CDR1 MNHNS and CDR2 SASEGT. CDR3 size: 15 residues. The CDR3 coding sequence is TGTGCCAGCAGTGAAGGGACAGGGGGATTCTACGAGCAGTACTTC. It codes for CASSEGTGGFYEQYF.

The CDR3 DNA is TGCGCCAGCAGCCCGATGGCAGGAACTGAGGGTGGCTACACCTTC. It translates to CASSPMAGTEGGYTF. This chain uses TRBV5-1 with TRBJ1-2; D remains ambiguous. The CDR3 contains 15 residues. V shed 4 bases and J shed 7 bases, with 20 bases lying between them. Germline CDR1 reads SGHRS; CDR2 reads YFSETQ. Full variable domain (outside the CDR3, taken from reference TRBV5-1 and TRBJ1-2): KAGVTQTPRYLIKTRGQQVTLSCSPISGHRSVSWYQQTPGQGLQFLFEYFSETQRNKGNFPGRFSGRQFSNSRSEMNVSTLELGDSALYLCASSPMAGTEGGYTFGSGTRLTVV.

This clonotype was recorded a few times. The chain combines TRBV7-9 with TRBJ2-3; no reliable D call. Germline-derived CDR1 and CDR2 are SEHNR and FQNEAQ (reference sequence). V was cut by 3 bases and J by 1 base, with 14 bases left in between. CDR3 length: 16 residues. CDR3 loop: CASSFGTGPGTDTQYF. DNA for the CDR3: TGTGCCAGCAGCTTTGGAACGGGCCCTGGCACAGATACGCAGTATTTT.

V and J are TRBV24-1 and TRBJ2-1; perhaps D is TRBD1 or TRBD2 (5 bases each). The CDR3 has 15 amino acids. The V end was cut by 3 bases, the J end by 9 bases, with 17 bases between. Germline values: CDR1 KGHDR, CDR2 SFDVKD. The DNA for the CDR3 is TGTGCCACCAGTGATGCGACCCAGGGTGGGACTGAGCAGTTCTTC. Protein product: CATSDATQGGTEQFF.

In this sample, this clonotype turned up a few times. The chain uses TRBV5-1 and TRBJ2-1; a weak D match, TRBD2 (5 bases). The CDR3 spans 17 residues. Trimming removed 0 bases at V and 1 base at J, with 14 bases between. Germline-derived CDR1 and CDR2 are SGHRS and YFSETQ. The CDR3 here is CASSLVVSRGSYNEQFF. CDR3 coding DNA: TGCGCCAGCAGCTTGGTTGTATCCCGGGGTTCCTACAATGAGCAGTTCTTC. Variable domain in full (rest from reference TRBV5-1 and TRBJ2-1): KAGVTQTPRYLIKTRGQQVTLSCSPISGHRSVSWYQQTPGQGLQFLFEYFSETQRNKGNFPGRFSGRQFSNSRSEMNVSTLELGDSALYLCASSLVVSRGSYNEQFFGPGTRLTVL.

This clonotype was observed a few times. The chain is built from TRBV20-1 and TRBJ2-1; D call uncertain. The CDR3 is 16 residues long. Germline CDR1 is DFQATT and CDR2 is SNEGSKA (reference sequence). The V end lost 3 bases, the J end lost 1 base, and 16 bases lay between the germline ends. The CDR3, as DNA: TGCAGTGCTAGCGCATTAGCCCCTAAGTCCTACAATGAGCAGTTCTTC. Translated: CSASALAPKSYNEQFF.

This clonotype appeared a few times. The genes are TRBV10-3 and TRBJ2-1; tentative D call: TRBD2 (5 bases). Germline CDR1 is ENHRY and CDR2 is SYGVKD. V was cut by 2 bases and J by 10 bases, with 15 bases left in between. The CDR3 totals 14 residues. CDR3 sequence reads: CAISEPLVGSEQFF. The CDR3 coding sequence is TGTGCCATCAGTGAGCCCCTGGTTGGGAGCGAGCAGTTCTTC.